A few counts support the clone carrying this TCR beta chain. The antigen is undetermined. Germline-derived CDR1 and CDR2 are SNHLY and FYNNEI. Deletions cut 7 bases from V and 4 bases from J, with 11 bases between. The CDR3 consists of 12 residues. TCRdb re-analysed the reads in MiXCR, keeping a single row per CDR3 protein. The sample lists 700,000 to 900,000 distinct CDR3 sequences; roughly 28% were seen once. The entry originates in a study of T cell repertoires in cytomegalovirus infection. Study-level results: Frequencies of public TCR beta families were cumulated, and this identified carriers of CMV plus the relevant HLA.

V and J are TRBV2 and TRBJ2-7; D gene ambiguous. The sequences come from cultured CD8+ T cells from PBMCs, collected from culture after CMV antigen stimulation. The TCR comes from a human donor in good health (CMV status not recorded). Some clones in this sample may be carry-over from other donors' samples. The CDR3: CASTLWSYEQYV. DNA for the CDR3: TGTGCCAGCACCCTCTGGAGTTACGAGCAGTACGTC.